Below are 16 T cell receptor beta chains sequenced from a single sample in a study of cytomegalovirus exposure and HLA in healthy donors. The PCR made use of 60 Vbeta and 13 Jbeta primers. Using immunoSEQ multiplex PCR, the repertoire was profiled, and TCRdb retains in-frame clones only, with some absent. The table lists approximately 110,000 clones, roughly 85% of them singletons. Sequenced material: PBMCs. The receptors shown here come from a woman aged 40-49 years in good health and CMV-seronegative.

The rearrangement links TRBV7-9 to TRBJ2-7; perhaps TRBD1 as D (5 bases). This CDR3 spans 14 amino acids. Trimming stripped 3 bases from V and 0 bases from J, with 9 bases between. In germline, CDR1 is SEHNR, CDR2 FQNEAQ (reference sequence). The CDR3 nucleotides are TGTGCCAGCAGCTTTGGGGCGAACTCCTACGAGCAGTACTTC. Translated: CASSFGANSYEQYF. The variable domain in full, completed from reference TRBV7-9 and TRBJ2-7, reads DTGVSQNPRHKITKRGQNVTFRCDPISEHNRLYWYRQTLGQGPEFLTYFQNEAQLEKSRLLSDRFSAERPKGSFSTLEIQRTEQGDSAMYLCASSFGANSYEQYFGPGTRLTVT.

V is TRBV10-3 and J is TRBJ2-7; maybe TRBD2 (6 bases). The germline V and J ends were trimmed by 3 bases and 5 bases, with 20 bases remaining between them. The CDR3 is 16 amino acids. From germline, CDR1 is ENHRY and CDR2 SYGVKD. The CDR3 spells CAISEPKIGGSDEQYF. DNA for the CDR3: TGTGCCATCAGTGAACCCAAGATCGGGGGAAGCGACGAGCAGTACTTC.

The chain couples TRBV9 to TRBJ1-3; D may be TRBD1 (6 bases). Trimming removed 0 bases at V and 0 bases at J, with 10 bases between. The CDR3 runs 16 residues. Per the germline V gene, CDR1 is SGDLS and CDR2 is YYNGEE. Here the CDR3 reads CASSVGTGSSGNTIYF. The CDR3 bases are TGTGCCAGCAGCGTAGGAACAGGGTCCTCTGGAAACACCATATATTTT.

The V gene is TRBV5-5, the J gene TRBJ1-1; D is ambiguous. Germline V gives CDR1 SGHKS, CDR2 YYEKEE (reference sequence). The CDR3 is 13 amino acids. V shed 2 bases and J shed 3 bases, with 8 bases lying between them. DNA for the CDR3: TGTGCCAGCAGCTTAGGAGGTGACACTGAAGCTTTCTTT. Translated: CASSLGGDTEAFF.

The genes are TRBV19 and TRBJ2-1, with D possibly TRBD1 on 5 matching bases. Trimming removed 7 bases from V and 0 bases from J, with 13 bases in between. The CDR3 runs to 15 residues. The germline gives CDR1 LNHDA, CDR2 SQIVND (reference sequence). CDR3 coding DNA: TGTGCCAGTACCCCAGGGCTGAGCTCCTACAATGAGCAGTTCTTC. It codes for CASTPGLSSYNEQFF.

The chain uses TRBV5-1 and TRBJ1-1, with 7 bases fitting TRBD1. Germline lookup yields CDR1 SGHRS and CDR2 YFSETQ. The CDR3 is 14 amino acids. After removal of 3 bases from V and 2 bases from J, the junction contained 4 bases not matched to a gene. CDR3 in amino acids: CASSWGQPNTEAFF. The CDR3 DNA follows: TGCGCCAGCAGCTGGGGACAGCCTAACACTGAAGCTTTCTTT.

V gene TRBV19 combines with J gene TRBJ2-3; 9 bases are a match to TRBD2. J lost 4 bases, V lost 5 bases, and 7 bases had no gene match. This CDR3 spans 15 amino acids. Germline assignment: CDR1 LNHDA and CDR2 SQIVND (reference sequence). In DNA, the CDR3 is TGTGCCAGTAGTCAAACAGCGGGGGGTCCAGATACGCAGTATTTT. Amino acids: CASSQTAGGPDTQYF.

As regards this clone: Mismatch with germline at one junction end may stem from a read error. This CDR3 is also generated by other DNA sequences in the sample. The J gene is TRBJ1-2, the V gene TRBV4-3; no clear D gene. Germline V lookup: CDR1 LGHNA, CDR2 YSLEER. The CDR3 loop spans 15 amino acids. The CDR3 loop reads CASSQVGGRNYGYTF. CDR3 DNA sequence: TGCGCCAGCAGCCAAGTCGGCGGGCGGAACTATGGTTACACCTTC.

This clone was seen only once. The chain couples TRBV7-2 to TRBJ1-1; possible D gene TRBD1, 6 bases. The germline gives CDR1 SGHTA, CDR2 FQGNSA. V dropped 4 bases and J dropped 1 base, with 10 bases sitting between them. The CDR3 is made up of 14 amino acids. Written as DNA, the CDR3 is TGTGCCAGCAGCTCAACAGGGACGAACACTGAAGCTTTCTTT. Residues: CASSSTGTNTEAFF.

V and J are TRBV6-5 and TRBJ2-7; 9 nucleotides match TRBD2. This CDR3 is 12 amino acids long. Unmatched junction bases numbered 4, after V lost 0 bases and J lost 13 bases. CDR1 and CDR2 (germline): MNHEY, SVGAGI. CDR3 in amino acids: CASSYSKREVYF. For the CDR3, the DNA is TGTGCCAGCAGTTACTCGAAGCGGGAGGTCTACTTC.

The chain recombines TRBV6-6 with TRBJ1-3; D is uncertain. The V gene lost 6 bases and the J gene lost 0 bases, with 9 bases spanning the gap. Germline assignment: CDR1 MNHNY and CDR2 SVGAGI (reference sequence). The CDR3 spans 14 residues. This chain's CDR3 is CASRPGVSGNTIYF. CDR3 sequence (DNA): TGTGCCAGCAGACCCGGGGTCTCTGGAAACACCATATATTTT.

This chain uses TRBV5-6 with TRBJ2-7; the match to TRBD1 covers 10 bases. The germline gives CDR1 SGHDT, CDR2 YYEEEE. J gave up 3 bases and V 3 bases, and 0 bases lay outside the gene matches. This CDR3 comprises 13 residues. CDR3 amino acids: CASSWTGGYEQYF. The CDR3 DNA is TGTGCCAGCAGCTGGACAGGGGGCTACGAGCAGTACTTC.

J is TRBJ2-7 and V is TRBV7-2; 7 positions match TRBD1. In germline, CDR1 is SGHTA, CDR2 FQGNSA. V gave up 8 bases and J gave up 4 bases; unmatched junction bases: 11. The CDR3 loop spans 14 amino acids. The CDR3 protein is CASSRALQGYEQYF. DNA of the CDR3: TGTGCCAGCTCCCGGGCCCTACAGGGGTACGAGCAGTACTTC.

The J gene is TRBJ2-3, the V gene TRBV11-2; 8 bases align to TRBD2. The CDR3 sequence is 13 residues long. Germline trimming cut 8 bases from V and 6 bases from J; bases unmatched to any gene: 7. Germline CDR1 reads SGHAT; CDR2 reads FQNNGV. The CDR3 DNA reads TGTGCCAGCGAGCGGGAGAGGTCTGATACGCAGTATTTT. Its protein product is CASERERSDTQYF.

V is TRBV7-2 and J is TRBJ2-3; 9 nucleotides align to TRBD2. Per the germline V gene, CDR1 is SGHTA and CDR2 is FQGNSA. There are 14 residues in the CDR3. The junction had 5 bases not matched to a gene; V was cut back by 8 bases and J by 2 bases. CDR3 residues: CASSSGGSTDTQYF. CDR3 coding DNA: TGTGCCAGCTCAAGCGGGGGGTCCACAGATACGCAGTATTTT.

The V gene is TRBV28, the J gene TRBJ1-3; TRBD1 is a possible D gene (5 bases). CDR1 and CDR2 from the germline V gene are MDHEN and SYDVKM. This CDR3 region has 15 residues. Trimming pared 3 bases from V and 0 bases from J, leaving 9 bases between. The CDR3 loop is CASSFQGSSGNTIYF. For the CDR3, the DNA is TGTGCCAGCAGTTTCCAGGGTAGCTCTGGAAACACCATATATTTT.